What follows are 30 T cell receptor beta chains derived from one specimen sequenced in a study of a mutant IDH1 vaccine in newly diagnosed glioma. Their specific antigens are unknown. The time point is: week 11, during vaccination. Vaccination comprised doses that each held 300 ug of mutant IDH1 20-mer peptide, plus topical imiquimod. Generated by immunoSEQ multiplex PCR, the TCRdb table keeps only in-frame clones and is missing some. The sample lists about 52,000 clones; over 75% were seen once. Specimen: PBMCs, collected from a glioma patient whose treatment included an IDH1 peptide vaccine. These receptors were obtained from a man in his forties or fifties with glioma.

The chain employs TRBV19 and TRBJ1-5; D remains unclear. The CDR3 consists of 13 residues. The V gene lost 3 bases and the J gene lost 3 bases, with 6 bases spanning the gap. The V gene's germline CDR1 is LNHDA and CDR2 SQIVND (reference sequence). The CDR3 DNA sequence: TGTGCCAGTAGTATGGGGTTCAATCAGCCCCAGCATTTT. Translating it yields CASSMGFNQPQHF.

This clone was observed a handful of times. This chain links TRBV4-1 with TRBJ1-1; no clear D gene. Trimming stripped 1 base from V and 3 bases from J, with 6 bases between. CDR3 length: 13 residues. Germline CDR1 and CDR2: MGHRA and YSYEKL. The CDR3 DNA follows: TGCGCCAGCAGCCAAGTAGGCTACACTGAAGCTTTCTTT. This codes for CASSQVGYTEAFF.

The CDR3 protein is CASGTVGGFYGYTF. The CDR3 nucleotides are TGTGCCAGCGGGACCGTCGGGGGCTTCTATGGCTACACCTTC. J is TRBJ1-2 and V is TRBV5-6; D is perhaps TRBD1 (6 bases). Per the germline V gene, CDR1 is SGHDT and CDR2 is YYEEEE. V lost 7 bases to trimming and J lost 4 bases, with 17 bases between them. The CDR3 contains 14 residues. Filled out from reference TRBV5-6 and TRBJ1-2, the complete variable domain reads DAGVTQSPTHLIKTRGQQVTLRCSPKSGHDTVSWYQQALGQGPQFIFQYYEEEERQRGNFPDRFSGHQFPNYSSELNVNALLLGDSALYLCASGTVGGFYGYTFGSGTRLTVV.

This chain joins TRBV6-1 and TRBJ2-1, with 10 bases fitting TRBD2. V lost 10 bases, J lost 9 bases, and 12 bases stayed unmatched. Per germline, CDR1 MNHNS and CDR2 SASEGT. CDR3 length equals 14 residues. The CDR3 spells CAIQGLAVPGEQFF. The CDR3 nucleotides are TGTGCCATCCAAGGACTAGCGGTGCCCGGTGAGCAGTTCTTC.

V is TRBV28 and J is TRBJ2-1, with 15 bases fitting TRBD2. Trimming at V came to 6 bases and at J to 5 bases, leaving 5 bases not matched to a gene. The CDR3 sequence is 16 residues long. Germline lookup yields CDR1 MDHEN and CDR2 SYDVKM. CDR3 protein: CASRLGLAGGNNEQFF. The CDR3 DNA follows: TGTGCCAGCAGACTCGGACTAGCGGGAGGGAACAATGAGCAGTTCTTC.

CDR3 DNA sequence: TGTGCCAGCACCCATCGACCGCACTCTGGAAACACCATATATTTT. This encodes CASTHRPHSGNTIYF. The V and J genes are TRBV6-6 and TRBJ1-3; D gene uncertain. CDR3 length equals 15 residues. CDR1 is MNHNY and CDR2 is SVGAGI in the germline V gene (reference sequence). V was shortened by 7 bases and J by 0 bases, with 13 bases between the two germline ends.

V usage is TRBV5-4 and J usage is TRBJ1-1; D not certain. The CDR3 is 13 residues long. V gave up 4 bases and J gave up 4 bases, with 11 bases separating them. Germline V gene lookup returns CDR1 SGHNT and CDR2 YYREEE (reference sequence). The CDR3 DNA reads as TGTGCCAGCAGCCCACGGGGAGGCACTGAAGCTTTCTTT. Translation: CASSPRGGTEAFF.

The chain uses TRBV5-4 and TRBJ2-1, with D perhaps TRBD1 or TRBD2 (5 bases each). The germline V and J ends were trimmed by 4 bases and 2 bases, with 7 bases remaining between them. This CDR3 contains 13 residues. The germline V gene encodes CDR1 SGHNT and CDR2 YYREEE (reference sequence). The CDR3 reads CASSRDPYNEQFF. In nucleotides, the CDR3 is TGTGCCAGCAGCCGGGACCCCTACAATGAGCAGTTCTTC.

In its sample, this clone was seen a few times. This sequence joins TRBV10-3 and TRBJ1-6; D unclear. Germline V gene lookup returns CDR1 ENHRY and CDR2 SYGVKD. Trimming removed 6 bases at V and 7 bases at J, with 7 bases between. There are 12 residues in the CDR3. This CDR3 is CAIRGPNSPLHF. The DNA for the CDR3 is TGTGCCATCAGGGGCCCCAATTCACCCCTCCACTTT.

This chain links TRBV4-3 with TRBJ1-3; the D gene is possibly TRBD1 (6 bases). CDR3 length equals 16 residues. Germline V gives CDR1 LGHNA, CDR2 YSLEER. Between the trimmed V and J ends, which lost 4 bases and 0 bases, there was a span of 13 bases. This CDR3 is CASSLDSQSSGNTIYF. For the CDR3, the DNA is TGCGCCAGCAGCCTGGACAGTCAGAGCTCTGGAAACACCATATATTTT.

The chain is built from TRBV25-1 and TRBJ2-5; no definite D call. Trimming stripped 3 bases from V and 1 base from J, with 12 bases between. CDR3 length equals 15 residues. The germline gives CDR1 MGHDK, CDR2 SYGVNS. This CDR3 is CASSEIGNRQETQYF. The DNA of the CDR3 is TGTGCCAGCAGTGAGATAGGTAACCGCCAAGAGACCCAGTACTTC.

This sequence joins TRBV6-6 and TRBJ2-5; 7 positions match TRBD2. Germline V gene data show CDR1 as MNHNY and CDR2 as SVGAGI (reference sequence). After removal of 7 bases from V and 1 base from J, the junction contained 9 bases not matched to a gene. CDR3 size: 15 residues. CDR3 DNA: TGTGCCAGCACTACTGGCGGGGGACTCCAAGAGACCCAGTACTTC. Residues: CASTTGGGLQETQYF.

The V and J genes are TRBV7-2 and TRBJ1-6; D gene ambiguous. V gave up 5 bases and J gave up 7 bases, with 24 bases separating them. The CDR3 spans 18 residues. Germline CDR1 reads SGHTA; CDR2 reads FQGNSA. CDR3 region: CASSPPAEWIRVNSPLHF. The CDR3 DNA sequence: TGTGCCAGCAGCCCCCCGGCTGAGTGGATACGTGTCAATTCACCCCTCCACTTT.

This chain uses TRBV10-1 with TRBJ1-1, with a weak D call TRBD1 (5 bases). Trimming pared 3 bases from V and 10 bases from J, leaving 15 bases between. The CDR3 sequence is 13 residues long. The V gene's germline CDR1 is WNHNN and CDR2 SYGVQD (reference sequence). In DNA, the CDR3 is TGCGCCAGCAGTGAAACTAAGGATCAGGGAGCTTTCTTT. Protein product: CASSETKDQGAFF.

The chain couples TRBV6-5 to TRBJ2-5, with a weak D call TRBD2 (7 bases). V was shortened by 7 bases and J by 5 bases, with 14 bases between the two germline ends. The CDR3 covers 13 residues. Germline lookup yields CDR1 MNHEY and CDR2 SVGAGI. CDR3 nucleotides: TGTGCCAGCACCCACAAGGGGGGGGAGACCCAGTACTTC. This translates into CASTHKGGETQYF.

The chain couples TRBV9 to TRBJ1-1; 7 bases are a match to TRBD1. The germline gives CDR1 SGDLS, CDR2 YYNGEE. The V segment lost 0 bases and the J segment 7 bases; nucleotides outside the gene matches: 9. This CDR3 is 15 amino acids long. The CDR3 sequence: CASSVGLGGAVEAFF. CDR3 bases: TGTGCCAGCAGCGTAGGGTTAGGGGGCGCGGTTGAAGCTTTCTTT.

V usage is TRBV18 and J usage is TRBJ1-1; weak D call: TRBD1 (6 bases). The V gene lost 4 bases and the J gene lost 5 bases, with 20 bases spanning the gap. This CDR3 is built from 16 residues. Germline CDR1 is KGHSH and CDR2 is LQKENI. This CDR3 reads CASSRPSQGLWTEAFF. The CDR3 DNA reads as TGTGCCAGCTCACGACCGTCCCAGGGGTTATGGACTGAAGCTTTCTTT.

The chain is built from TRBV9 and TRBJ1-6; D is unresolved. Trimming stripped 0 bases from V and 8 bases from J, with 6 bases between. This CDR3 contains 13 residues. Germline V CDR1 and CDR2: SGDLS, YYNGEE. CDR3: CASSVATHSPLHF. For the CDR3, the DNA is TGTGCCAGCAGCGTAGCTACCCATTCACCCCTCCACTTT.

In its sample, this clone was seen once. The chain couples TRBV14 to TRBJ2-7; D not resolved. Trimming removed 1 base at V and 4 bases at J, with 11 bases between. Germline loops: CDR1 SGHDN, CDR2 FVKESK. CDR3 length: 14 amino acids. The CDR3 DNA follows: TGTGCCAGCAGCCAAGGGGGATCCGCGTACGAGCAGTACTTC. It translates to CASSQGGSAYEQYF. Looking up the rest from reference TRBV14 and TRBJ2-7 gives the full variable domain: EAGVTQFPSHSVIEKGQTVTLRCDPISGHDNLYWYRRVMGKEIKFLLHFVKESKQDESGMPNNRFLAERTGGTYSTLKVQPAELEDSGVYFCASSQGGSAYEQYFGPGTRLTVT.

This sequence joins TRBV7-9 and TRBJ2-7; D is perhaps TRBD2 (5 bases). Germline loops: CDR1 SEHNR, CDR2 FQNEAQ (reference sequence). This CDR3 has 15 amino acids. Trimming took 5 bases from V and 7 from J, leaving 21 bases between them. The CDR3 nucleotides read TGTGCCAGCAGCGCCCTAGACGGGATTTTCGGGGAGCAGTACTTC. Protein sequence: CASSALDGIFGEQYF.

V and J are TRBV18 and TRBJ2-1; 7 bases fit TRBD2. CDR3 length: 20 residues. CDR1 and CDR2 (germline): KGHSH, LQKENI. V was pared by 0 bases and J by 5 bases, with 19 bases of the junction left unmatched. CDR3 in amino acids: CASSPPMASGPISAHNEQFF. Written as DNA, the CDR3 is TGTGCCAGCTCACCACCGATGGCTAGCGGCCCCATTTCAGCCCACAATGAGCAGTTCTTC.

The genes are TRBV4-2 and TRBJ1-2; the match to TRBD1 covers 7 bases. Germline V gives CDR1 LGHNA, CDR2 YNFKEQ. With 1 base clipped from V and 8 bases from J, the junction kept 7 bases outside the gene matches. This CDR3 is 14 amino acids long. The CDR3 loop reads CASSQASTGDGYTF. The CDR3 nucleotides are TGTGCCAGCAGCCAAGCTTCTACAGGGGACGGCTACACCTTC.

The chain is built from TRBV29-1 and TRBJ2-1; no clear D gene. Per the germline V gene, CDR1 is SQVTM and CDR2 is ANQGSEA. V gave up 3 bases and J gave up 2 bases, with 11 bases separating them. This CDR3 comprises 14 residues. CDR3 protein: CSVDLEPTYNEQFF. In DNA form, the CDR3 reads TGCAGCGTTGACCTGGAACCCACCTACAATGAGCAGTTCTTC.

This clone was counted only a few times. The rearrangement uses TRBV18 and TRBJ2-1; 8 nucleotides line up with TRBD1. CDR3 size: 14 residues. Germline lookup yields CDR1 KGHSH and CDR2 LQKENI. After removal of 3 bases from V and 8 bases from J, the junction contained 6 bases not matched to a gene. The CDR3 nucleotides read TGTGCCAGCTCACCTCCCTCGGACAGGGATGAGCAGTTCTTC. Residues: CASSPPSDRDEQFF. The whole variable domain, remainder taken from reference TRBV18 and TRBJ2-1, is NAGVMQNPRHLVRRRGQEARLRCSPMKGHSHVYWYRQLPEEGLKFMVYLQKENIIDESGMPKERFSAEFPKEGPSILRIQQVVRGDSAAYFCASSPPSDRDEQFFGPGTRLTVL.

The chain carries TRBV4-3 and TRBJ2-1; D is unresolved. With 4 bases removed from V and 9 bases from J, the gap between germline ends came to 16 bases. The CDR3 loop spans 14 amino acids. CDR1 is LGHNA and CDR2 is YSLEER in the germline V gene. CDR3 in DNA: TGCGCCAGCAGCCCCCGCTGGAGCGATAGTGAGCAGTTCTTC. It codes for CASSPRWSDSEQFF.

CDR3: CASSPGTGLLFF. The CDR3 nucleotides read TGTGCCAGCAGCCCCGGGACTGGATTGCTGTTTTTT. J is TRBJ2-2 and V is TRBV6-5, with D maybe TRBD2 (6 bases). Germline lookup yields CDR1 MNHEY and CDR2 SVGAGI. Trimming took off 6 bases at V and 13 bases at J, with 15 bases between the two ends. CDR3 length: 12 amino acids.

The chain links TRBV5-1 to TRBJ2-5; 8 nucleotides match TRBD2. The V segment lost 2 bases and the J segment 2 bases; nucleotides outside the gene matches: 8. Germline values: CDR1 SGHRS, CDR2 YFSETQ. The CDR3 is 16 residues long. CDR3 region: CASSLVPAGVQETQYF. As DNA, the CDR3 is TGCGCCAGCAGCTTAGTTCCAGCGGGAGTACAAGAGACCCAGTACTTC.

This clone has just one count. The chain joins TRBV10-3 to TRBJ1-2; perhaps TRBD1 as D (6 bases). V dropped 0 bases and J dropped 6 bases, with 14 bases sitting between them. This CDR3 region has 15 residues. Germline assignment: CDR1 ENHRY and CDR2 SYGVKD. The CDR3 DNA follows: TGTGCCATCAGTGAGTCTAGGGGGGTCCGACATGGCTACACCTTC. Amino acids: CAISESRGVRHGYTF.

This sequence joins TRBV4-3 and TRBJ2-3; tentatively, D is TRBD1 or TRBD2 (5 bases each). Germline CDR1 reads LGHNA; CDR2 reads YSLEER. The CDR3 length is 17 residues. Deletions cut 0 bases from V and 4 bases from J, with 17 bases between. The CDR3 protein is CASSQEGGLAGSDTQYF. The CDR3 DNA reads TGCGCCAGCAGCCAAGAGGGTGGCCTAGCAGGGTCAGATACGCAGTATTTT.

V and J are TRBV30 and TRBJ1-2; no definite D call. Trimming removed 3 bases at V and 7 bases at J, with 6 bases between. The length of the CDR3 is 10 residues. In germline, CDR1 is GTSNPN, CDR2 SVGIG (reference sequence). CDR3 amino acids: CAWRKGGYTF. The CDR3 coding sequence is TGTGCCTGGAGGAAGGGTGGCTACACCTTC.